This T cell receptor beta chain stems from a study of T cells after yellow fever vaccination. General study points: Weaker in magnitude, the secondary response showed a faster peak on day 5 versus 15. Contaminating bulk clonotypes could be abundant in FACS-sorted repertoires. A large majority of primary-vaccination clones showed up again after the booster (about 97% CD4, around 90% CD8).

A process of 5'RACE template switching, which added a universal primer site and UMIs, was used to make TCR cDNA. TCRdb passed the 5' RACE reads through MiXCR, listing each CDR3 protein once. The top ten hold 17% of the sample, which has under 700,000 distinct CDR3 sequences, around a sixth seen once. A few counts support this clonotype. Its antigen is unknown. The V gene's germline CDR1 is KGHSH and CDR2 LQKENI. V lost 1 base and J 3 bases, leaving 10 bases between the germline ends. CDR3 length: 14 amino acids. Specimen: PBMCs, collected around 5 days after the first yellow fever vaccination. This sequence was found in a man between 18 and 29 years old who received the YFV17D yellow fever vaccine. The chain is built from TRBV18 and TRBJ2-7; D ambiguous. Written as DNA, the CDR3 is TGTGCCAGCTCACCACACCACGACTTCTACGAGCAGTACTTC. It specifies CASSPHHDFYEQYF.